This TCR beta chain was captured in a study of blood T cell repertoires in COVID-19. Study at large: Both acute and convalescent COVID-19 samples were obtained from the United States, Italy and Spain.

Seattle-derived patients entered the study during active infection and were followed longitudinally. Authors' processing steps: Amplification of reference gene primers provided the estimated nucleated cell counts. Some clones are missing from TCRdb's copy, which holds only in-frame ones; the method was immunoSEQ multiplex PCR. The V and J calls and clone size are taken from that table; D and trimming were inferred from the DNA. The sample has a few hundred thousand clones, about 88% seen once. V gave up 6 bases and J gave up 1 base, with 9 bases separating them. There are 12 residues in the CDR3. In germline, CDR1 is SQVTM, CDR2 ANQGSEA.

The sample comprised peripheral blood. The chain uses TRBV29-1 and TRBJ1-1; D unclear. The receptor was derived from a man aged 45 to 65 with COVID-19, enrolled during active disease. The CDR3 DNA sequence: TGCAGCGTCCATCGGTCGAACACTGAAGCTTTCTTT. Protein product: CSVHRSNTEAFF.